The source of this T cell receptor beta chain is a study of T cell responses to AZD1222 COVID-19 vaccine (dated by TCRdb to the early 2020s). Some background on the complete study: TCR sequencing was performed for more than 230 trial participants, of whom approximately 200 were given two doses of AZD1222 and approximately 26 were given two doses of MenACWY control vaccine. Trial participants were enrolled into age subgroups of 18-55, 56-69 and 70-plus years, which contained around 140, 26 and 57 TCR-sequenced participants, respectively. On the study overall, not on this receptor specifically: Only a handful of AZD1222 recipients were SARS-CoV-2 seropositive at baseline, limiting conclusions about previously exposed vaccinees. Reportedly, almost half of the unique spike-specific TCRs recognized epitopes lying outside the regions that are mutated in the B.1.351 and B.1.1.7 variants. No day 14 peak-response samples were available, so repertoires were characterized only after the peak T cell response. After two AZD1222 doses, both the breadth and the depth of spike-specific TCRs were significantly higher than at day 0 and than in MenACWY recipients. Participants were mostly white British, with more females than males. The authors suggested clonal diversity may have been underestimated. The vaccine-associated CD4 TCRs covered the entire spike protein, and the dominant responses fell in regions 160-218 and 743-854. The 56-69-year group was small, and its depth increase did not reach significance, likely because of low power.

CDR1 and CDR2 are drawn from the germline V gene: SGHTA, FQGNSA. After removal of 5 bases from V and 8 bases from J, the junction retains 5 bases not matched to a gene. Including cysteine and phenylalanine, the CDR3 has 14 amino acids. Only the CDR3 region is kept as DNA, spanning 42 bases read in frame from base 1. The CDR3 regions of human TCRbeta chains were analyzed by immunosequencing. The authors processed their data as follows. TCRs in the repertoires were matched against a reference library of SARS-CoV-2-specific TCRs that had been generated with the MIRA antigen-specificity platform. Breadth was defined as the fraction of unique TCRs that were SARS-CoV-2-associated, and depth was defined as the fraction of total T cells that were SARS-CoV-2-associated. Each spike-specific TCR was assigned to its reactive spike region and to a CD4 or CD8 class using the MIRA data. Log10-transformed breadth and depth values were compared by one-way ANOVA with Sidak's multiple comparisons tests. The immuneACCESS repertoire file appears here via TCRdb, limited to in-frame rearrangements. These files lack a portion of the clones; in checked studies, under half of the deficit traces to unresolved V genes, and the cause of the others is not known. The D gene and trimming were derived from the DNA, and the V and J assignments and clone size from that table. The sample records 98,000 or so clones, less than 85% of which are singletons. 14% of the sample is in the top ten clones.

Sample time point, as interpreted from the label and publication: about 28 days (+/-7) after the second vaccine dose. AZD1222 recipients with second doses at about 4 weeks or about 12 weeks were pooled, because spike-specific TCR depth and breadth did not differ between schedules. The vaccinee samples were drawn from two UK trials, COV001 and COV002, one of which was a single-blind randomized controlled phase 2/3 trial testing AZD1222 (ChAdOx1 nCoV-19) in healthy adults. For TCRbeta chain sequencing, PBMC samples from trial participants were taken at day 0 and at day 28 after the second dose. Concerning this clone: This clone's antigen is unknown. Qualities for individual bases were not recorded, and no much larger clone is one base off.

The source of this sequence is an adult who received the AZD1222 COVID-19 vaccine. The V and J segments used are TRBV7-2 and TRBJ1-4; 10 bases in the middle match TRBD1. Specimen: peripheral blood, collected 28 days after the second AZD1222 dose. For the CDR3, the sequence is CASSQRQGAEKLFF. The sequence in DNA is TGTGCCAGCAGCCAGCGACAGGGGGCGGAAAAACTGTTTTTT.